The clone carrying this T cell receptor (beta chain) was seen at least ten times. The antigen remains unidentified. This specimen comes from a study of regulatory T cells in long-lasting Graves disease. The study's findings and limits: Newly diagnosed Graves' patients exceeded persistent ones in TCR diversity.

The CDR3 has 15 residues. Germline V lookup: CDR1 SGHVS, CDR2 FNYEAQ. Trimming stripped 1 base from V and 4 bases from J, with 13 bases between. Noted time point: persistent/refractory GD, antithyroid drugs over 5 years with positive TRAb. RNA isolated from PBMCs was used to make the TCR library. The authors built TCR beta libraries using iRepertoire HTBI primers and Arm-PCR of CDR3 regions. TCRdb re-derived calls from the multiplex PCR reads in MiXCR, one entry per CDR3 protein. The table includes about 460,000 distinct CDR3 sequences, 22% detected once. V is TRBV7-6 and J is TRBJ2-5; tentative D call: TRBD1 (6 bases). The source was peripheral blood mononuclear cells (PBMCs), collected when the disease was refractory, from a patient treated with antithyroid drugs. The sequence was collected from a female donor with Graves disease. The CDR3 loop is CASSLGASRGETQYF. The CDR3 nucleotides read TGTGCCAGCAGCTTAGGTGCTAGCAGGGGAGAGACCCAGTACTTC.